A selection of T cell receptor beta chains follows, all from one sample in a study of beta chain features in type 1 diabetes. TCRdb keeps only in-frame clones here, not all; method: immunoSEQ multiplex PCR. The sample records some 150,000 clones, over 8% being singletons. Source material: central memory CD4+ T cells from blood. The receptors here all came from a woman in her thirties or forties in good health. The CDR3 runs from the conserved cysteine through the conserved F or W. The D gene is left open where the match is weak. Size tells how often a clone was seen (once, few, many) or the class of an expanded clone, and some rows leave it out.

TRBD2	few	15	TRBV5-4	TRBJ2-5	CASSSGGTWVETQYF	TGTGCCAGCAGTTCGGGGGGGACATGGGTGGAGACCCAGTACTTC
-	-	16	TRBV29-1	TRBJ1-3	CSVEPLRSQSGNTIYF	TGCAGCGTTGAACCTCTCCGGAGCCAGTCTGGAAACACCATATATTTT
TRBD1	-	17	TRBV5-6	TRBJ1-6	CASSLIQGGSYNSPLHF	TGTGCCAGCAGCTTGATACAGGGGGGATCCTATAATTCACCCCTCCACTTT
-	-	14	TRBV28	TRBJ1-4	CASSLVGGLEKLFF	TGTGCCAGCAGTTTAGTGGGGGGGCTCGAAAAACTGTTTTTT
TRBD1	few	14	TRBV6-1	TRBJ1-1	CAIKPRTGAPEAFF	TGTGCCATAAAACCTCGGACAGGGGCCCCTGAAGCTTTCTTT
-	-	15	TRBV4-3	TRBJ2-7	CASSQDPTGTYEQYF	TGCGCCAGCAGCCAAGATCCCACAGGGACCTACGAGCAGTACTTC
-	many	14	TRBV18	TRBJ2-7	CASSSQGSTYEQYF	TGTGCCAGCTCCTCTCAGGGTTCAACCTACGAGCAGTACTTC
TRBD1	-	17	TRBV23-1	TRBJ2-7	CASSQSWDRGPSYEQYF	TGCGCCAGCAGTCAATCGTGGGACAGGGGCCCCTCCTACGAGCAGTACTTC
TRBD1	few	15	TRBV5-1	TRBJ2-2	CASVSGGSNTGELFF	TGCGCCAGTGTTTCAGGGGGCTCGAACACCGGGGAGCTGTTTTTT
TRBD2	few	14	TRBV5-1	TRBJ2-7	CASSQERGAHEQYF	TGCGCCAGCAGCCAGGAGCGGGGTGCCCACGAGCAGTACTTC
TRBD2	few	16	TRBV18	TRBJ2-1	CASSPVSGGARYEQFF	TGTGCCAGCTCACCAGTGAGCGGGGGGGCCAGGTATGAGCAGTTCTTC
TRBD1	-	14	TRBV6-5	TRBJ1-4	CASSLQGRIEKLFF	TGTGCCAGCAGCCTACAGGGGAGGATTGAAAAACTGTTTTTT
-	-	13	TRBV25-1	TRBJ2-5	CASSEAGQETQYF	TGTGCCAGCAGTGAAGCAGGGCAAGAGACCCAGTACTTC
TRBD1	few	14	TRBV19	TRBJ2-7	CASSDRDPLSKQYF	TGTGCCAGTAGCGACAGGGATCCCCTAAGCAAGCAGTACTTC
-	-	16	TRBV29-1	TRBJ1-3	CSVEDRGGSSGNTIYF	TGCAGCGTTGAAGATCGAGGAGGAAGCTCTGGAAACACCATATATTTT
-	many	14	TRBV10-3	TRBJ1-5	CAIRAEGGNQPQHF	TGTGCCATCAGGGCGGAGGGAGGCAATCAGCCCCAGCATTTT
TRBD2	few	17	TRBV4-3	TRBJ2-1	CASSRAGTSGGYNEQFF	TGCGCCAGCAGCCGAGCCGGGACTAGCGGGGGCTACAATGAGCAGTTCTTC
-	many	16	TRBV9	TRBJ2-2	CASSAMTGLVTGELFF	TGTGCCAGCAGCGCAATGACGGGACTTGTCACCGGGGAGCTGTTTTTT
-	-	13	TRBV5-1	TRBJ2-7	CASSLGQEYEQYF	TGCGCCAGCAGCTTGGGACAGGAATACGAGCAGTACTTC
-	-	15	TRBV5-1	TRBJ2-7	CASNGGDRVTGEQYF	TGCGCCAGCAACGGGGGAGACAGGGTAACCGGCGAGCAGTACTTC
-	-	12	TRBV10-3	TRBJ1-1	CAIMEGAGVAFF	TGTGCCATCATGGAAGGTGCAGGCGTAGCTTTCTTT
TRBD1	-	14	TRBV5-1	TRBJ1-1	CASSLSGGRTEAFF	TGCGCCAGCAGCTTGTCAGGGGGCAGGACTGAAGCTTTCTTT
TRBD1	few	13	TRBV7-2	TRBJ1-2	CASSAGQGYGYTF	TGTGCCAGCAGCGCCGGACAGGGCTATGGCTACACCTTC
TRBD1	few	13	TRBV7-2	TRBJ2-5	CASSSGQEETQYF	TGTGCCAGCAGCTCAGGACAGGAAGAGACCCAGTACTTC
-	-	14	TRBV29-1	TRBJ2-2	CSVNLGTNTGELFF	TGCAGCGTGAACTTGGGCACAAACACCGGGGAGCTGTTTTTT
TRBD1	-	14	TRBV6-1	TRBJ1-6	CASTLGQGDLVLHF	TGTGCCAGCACCCTGGGACAGGGGGATTTAGTCCTCCACTTT
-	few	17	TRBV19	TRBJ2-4	CASTPQGMVTAKNIQYF	TGTGCCAGTACCCCCCAGGGCATGGTAACAGCCAAAAACATTCAGTACTTC
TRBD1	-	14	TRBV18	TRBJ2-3	CASLPGTGADTQYF	TGTGCCAGCTTACCCGGGACAGGGGCAGATACGCAGTATTTT
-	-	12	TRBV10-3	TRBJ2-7	CAISEVGREQYF	TGTGCCATCAGTGAAGTGGGCCGGGAGCAGTACTTC
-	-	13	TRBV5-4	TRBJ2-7	CASSLTGHREQYF	TGTGCCAGCAGCTTAACAGGACATCGCGAGCAGTACTTC
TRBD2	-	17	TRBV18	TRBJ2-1	CASSPQRGPPRDNEQFF	TGTGCCAGCTCACCGCAGCGGGGACCACCTCGGGACAATGAGCAGTTCTTC
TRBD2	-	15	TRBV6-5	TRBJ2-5	CASSERGGGVETQYF	TGTGCCAGCAGCGAGCGGGGGGGCGGGGTCGAGACCCAGTACTTC
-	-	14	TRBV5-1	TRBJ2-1	CASSLTGGDNEQFF	TGCGCCAGCAGCTTGACAGGCGGGGACAATGAGCAGTTCTTC
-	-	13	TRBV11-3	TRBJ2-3	CASSLRPGDTQYF	TGTGCCAGCAGCCTCAGGCCTGGAGATACGCAGTATTTT
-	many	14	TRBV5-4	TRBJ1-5	CASSLTGSNQPQHF	TGTGCCAGCAGCTTGACGGGTAGCAATCAGCCCCAGCATTTT
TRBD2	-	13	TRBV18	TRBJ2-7	CASSGLARDEQYF	TGTGCCAGCTCGGGACTAGCGAGGGACGAGCAGTACTTC
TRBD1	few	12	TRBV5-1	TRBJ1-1	CASRTGGTEAFF	TGCGCCAGCCGGACAGGGGGGACTGAAGCTTTCTTT
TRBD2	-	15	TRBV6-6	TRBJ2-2	CASSSSGGNTGELFF	TGTGCCAGCAGTTCGAGCGGGGGGAACACCGGGGAGCTGTTTTTT
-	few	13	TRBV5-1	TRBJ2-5	CASRSDNQETQYF	TGCGCCAGCAGGTCGGACAACCAAGAGACCCAGTACTTC
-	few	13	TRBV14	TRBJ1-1	CASSPQGNTEAFF	TGTGCCAGCAGCCCGCAGGGGAACACTGAAGCTTTCTTT
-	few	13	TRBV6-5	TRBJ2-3	CASRSPGTDTQYF	TGTGCCAGCAGGTCACCAGGCACAGATACGCAGTATTTT
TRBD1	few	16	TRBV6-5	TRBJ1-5	CASSYSSRGLNQPQHF	TGTGCCAGCAGTTACTCGTCCAGGGGGCTGAATCAGCCCCAGCATTTT